The 5 T cell receptor beta chains given below trace back to one sample, sequenced in a study of beta chain features in type 1 diabetes. The sequenced template was cDNA made from the entire isolated RNA. Clones were read by immunoSEQ multiplex PCR, and TCRdb kept only the in-frame ones, dropping some. Of 500,000 to 700,000 clones listed, about 16% were seen once; the top ten hold under 0.095%. The specimen was naive CD4+ T cells from blood. The receptors come from a young man in good health.

The J gene is TRBJ2-5, the V gene TRBV7-9; D is possibly TRBD1 or TRBD2 (6 bases each). CDR3 length: 15 residues. V lost 1 base to trimming and J lost 4 bases, with 13 bases between them. The germline CDR1 and CDR2 sequences are SEHNR and FQNEAQ (reference sequence). The CDR3 is CASSLGTTGRETQYF. As DNA, the CDR3 is TGTGCCAGCAGCTTAGGGACTACAGGGAGAGAGACCCAGTACTTC. The variable domain in full, completed from reference TRBV7-9 and TRBJ2-5, reads DTGVSQNPRHKITKRGQNVTFRCDPISEHNRLYWYRQTLGQGPEFLTYFQNEAQLEKSRLLSDRFSAERPKGSFSTLEIQRTEQGDSAMYLCASSLGTTGRETQYFGPGTRLLVL.

The chain recombines TRBV7-9 with TRBJ2-5, with D perhaps TRBD1 (6 bases). CDR3 length: 15 residues. V was pared by 2 bases and J by 9 bases, with 19 bases between. CDR1 SEHNR and CDR2 FQNEAQ come from the germline V gene (reference sequence). The CDR3 nucleotides are TGTGCCAGCAGCTTAACCAGGACAGCCCATTTGGCCCAGTACTTC. Amino acid sequence: CASSLTRTAHLAQYF.

The CDR3 spells CASSLRGTSGFFSYEQYF. The CDR3 nucleotides are TGTGCCAGCAGTTTAAGGGGGACTAGCGGGTTTTTCTCCTACGAGCAGTACTTC. The rearrangement uses TRBV28 and TRBJ2-7, with 12 bases aligning to TRBD2. Trimming cost V 2 bases and J 0 bases; bases outside gene matches: 8. Germline CDR1 and CDR2: MDHEN and SYDVKM. The CDR3 is 18 amino acids. The full variable domain, in which reference TRBV28 and TRBJ2-7 provide the parts outside the CDR3, is DVKVTQSSRYLVKRTGEKVFLECVQDMDHENMFWYRQDPGLGLRLIYFSYDVKMKEKGDIPEGYSVSREKKERFSLILESASTNQTSMYLCASSLRGTSGFFSYEQYFGPGTRLTVT.

This chain joins TRBV27 and TRBJ1-5, with TRBD1 matching over 8 bases. Germline CDR1 and CDR2: MNHEY and SMNVEV (reference sequence). The V segment lost 6 bases and the J segment 1 base; nucleotides outside the gene matches: 2. This CDR3 is built from 14 residues. Here the CDR3 reads CASSQGASNQPQHF. The DNA for the CDR3 is TGTGCCAGCAGCCAGGGGGCCAGCAATCAGCCCCAGCATTTT.

This clone came up a few times. The chain carries TRBV4-2 and TRBJ2-7; 7 positions match TRBD1. Germline V gene data show CDR1 as LGHNA and CDR2 as YNFKEQ. The CDR3 length is 17 residues. The V segment lost 0 bases and the J segment 2 bases; nucleotides outside the gene matches: 10. Here the CDR3 reads CASSQERKGQSAYEQYF. The CDR3 coding sequence is TGTGCCAGCAGCCAAGAACGGAAGGGACAGAGCGCCTACGAGCAGTACTTC.